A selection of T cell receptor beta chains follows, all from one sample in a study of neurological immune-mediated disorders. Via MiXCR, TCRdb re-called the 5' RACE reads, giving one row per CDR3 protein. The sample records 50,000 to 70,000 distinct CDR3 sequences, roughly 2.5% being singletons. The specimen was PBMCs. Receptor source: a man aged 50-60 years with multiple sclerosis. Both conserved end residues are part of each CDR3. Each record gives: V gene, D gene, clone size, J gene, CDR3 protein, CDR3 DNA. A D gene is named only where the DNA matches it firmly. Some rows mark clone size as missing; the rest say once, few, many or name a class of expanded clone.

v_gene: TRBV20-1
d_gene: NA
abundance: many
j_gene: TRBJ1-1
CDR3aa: CSAHETANTEAFF
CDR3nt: TGCAGTGCTCATGAAACAGCAAACACTGAAGCTTTCTTT

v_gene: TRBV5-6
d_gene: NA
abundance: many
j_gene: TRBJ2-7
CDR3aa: CASSWDSGGVGVEQYF
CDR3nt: TGTGCCAGCAGCTGGGACAGCGGAGGGGTCGGAGTCGAGCAGTACTTC

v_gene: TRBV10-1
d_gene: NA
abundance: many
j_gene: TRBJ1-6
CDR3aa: CASSESGRNSPLHF
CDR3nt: TGCGCCAGCAGTGAGTCGGGAAGGAATTCACCCCTCCACTTT

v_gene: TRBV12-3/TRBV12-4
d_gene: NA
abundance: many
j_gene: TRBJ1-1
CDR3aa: CASSPWGEENTEAFF
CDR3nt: TGTGCCAGCAGTCCCTGGGGAGAGGAGAACACTGAAGCTTTCTTT

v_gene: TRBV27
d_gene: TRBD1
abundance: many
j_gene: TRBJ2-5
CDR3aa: CASRRDRAFQETQYF
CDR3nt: TGTGCCAGCAGGCGGGACAGGGCTTTCCAAGAGACCCAGTACTTC

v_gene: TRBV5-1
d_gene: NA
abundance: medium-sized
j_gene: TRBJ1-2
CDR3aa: CASSLASTVYGYTF
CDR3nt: TGCGCCAGCAGCTTGGCATCAACCGTCTATGGCTACACCTTC

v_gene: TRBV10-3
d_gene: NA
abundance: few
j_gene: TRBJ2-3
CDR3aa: CAIKTLTAPTQYF
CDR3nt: TGTGCCATCAAGACCCTGACAGCCCCTACGCAGTATTTT

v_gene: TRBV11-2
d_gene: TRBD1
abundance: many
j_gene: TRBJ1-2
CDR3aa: CASSSIRTDRGSLYGYTF
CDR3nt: TGTGCCAGCAGCTCAATACGGACAGACAGGGGGAGCCTTTATGGCTACACCTTC

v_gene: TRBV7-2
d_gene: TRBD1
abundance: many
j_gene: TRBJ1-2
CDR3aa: CASSEDRRTNYGYTF
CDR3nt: TGTGCCAGCAGCGAGGACAGGAGAACTAACTATGGCTACACCTTC

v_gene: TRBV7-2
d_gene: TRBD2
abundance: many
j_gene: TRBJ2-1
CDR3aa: CASSLGSGGYNEQFF
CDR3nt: TGTGCCAGCAGCTTAGGTAGCGGGGGTTACAATGAGCAGTTCTTC

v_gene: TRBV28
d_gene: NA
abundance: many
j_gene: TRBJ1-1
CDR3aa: CASSLGDRGNAEAFF
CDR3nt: TGTGCCAGCAGTTTGGGGGATCGGGGGAACGCTGAAGCTTTCTTT

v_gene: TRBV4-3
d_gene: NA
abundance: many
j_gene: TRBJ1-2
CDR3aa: CASSQGPESGARGYTF
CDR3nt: TGCGCCAGCAGCCAAGGGCCGGAATCCGGGGCTCGTGGCTACACCTTC

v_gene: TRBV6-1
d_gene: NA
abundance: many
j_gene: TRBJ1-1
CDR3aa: CASREAAGIVNTEAFF
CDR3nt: TGTGCCAGCAGGGAAGCCGCAGGGATCGTGAACACTGAAGCTTTCTTT

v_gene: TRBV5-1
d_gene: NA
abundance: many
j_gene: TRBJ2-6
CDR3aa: CASSFRGTSGANVLTF
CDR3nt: TGCGCCAGCAGCTTCCGAGGGACTTCTGGGGCCAACGTCCTGACTTTC

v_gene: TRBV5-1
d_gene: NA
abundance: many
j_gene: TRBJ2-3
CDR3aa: CASRFEGRGTDTQYF
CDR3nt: TGCGCCAGCAGGTTCGAGGGAAGGGGCACAGATACGCAGTATTTT

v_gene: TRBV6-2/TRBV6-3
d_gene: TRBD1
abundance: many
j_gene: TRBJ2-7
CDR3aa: CASSYLSGGSYEQYF
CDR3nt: TGTGCCAGCAGTTATTTGTCAGGGGGATCCTACGAGCAGTACTTC

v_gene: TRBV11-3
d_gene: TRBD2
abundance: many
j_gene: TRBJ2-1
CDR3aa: CASSQRRGRFYEQFF
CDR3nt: TGTGCCAGCAGTCAGAGGCGGGGGAGATTCTATGAGCAGTTCTTC

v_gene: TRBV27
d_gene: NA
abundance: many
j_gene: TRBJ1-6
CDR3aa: CASTLYGSNSPLHF
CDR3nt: TGTGCCAGCACCTTATACGGAAGTAATTCACCCCTCCACTTT

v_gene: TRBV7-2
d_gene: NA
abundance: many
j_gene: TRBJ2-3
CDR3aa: CASRGATHNTQYF
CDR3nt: TGTGCCAGCAGGGGGGCCACCCACAATACGCAGTATTTT

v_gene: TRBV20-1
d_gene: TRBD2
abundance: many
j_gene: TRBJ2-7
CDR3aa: CSALAGAYEQYF
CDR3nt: TGCAGTGCCCTAGCGGGGGCCTACGAGCAGTACTTC

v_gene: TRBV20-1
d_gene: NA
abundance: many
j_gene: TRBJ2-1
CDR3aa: CSAGGGGVREQFF
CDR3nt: TGCAGTGCAGGGGGCGGGGGAGTGAGAGAGCAGTTCTTC

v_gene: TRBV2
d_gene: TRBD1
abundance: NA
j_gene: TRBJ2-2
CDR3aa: CASKPRTGNTGELFF
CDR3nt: TGTGCCAGCAAACCCCGGACAGGAAACACCGGGGAGCTGTTTTTT

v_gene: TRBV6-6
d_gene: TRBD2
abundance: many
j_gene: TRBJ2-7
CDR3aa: CASSSLSGALSYEQYF
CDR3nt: TGTGCCAGCAGTTCACTTAGCGGGGCGCTCTCCTACGAGCAGTACTTC

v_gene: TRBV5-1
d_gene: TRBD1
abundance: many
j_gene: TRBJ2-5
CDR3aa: CASSLMRGRETQYF
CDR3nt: TGCGCCAGCAGCTTGATGAGGGGGCGAGAGACCCAGTACTTC

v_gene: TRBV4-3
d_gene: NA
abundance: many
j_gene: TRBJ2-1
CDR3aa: CASSLRGKDNEQFF
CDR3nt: TGCGCCAGCAGCTTAAGGGGGAAGGACAATGAGCAGTTCTTC

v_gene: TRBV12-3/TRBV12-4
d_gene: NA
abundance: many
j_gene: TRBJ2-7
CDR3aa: CASSTYGEQYF
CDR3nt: TGTGCCAGCAGTACTTACGGCGAGCAGTACTTC

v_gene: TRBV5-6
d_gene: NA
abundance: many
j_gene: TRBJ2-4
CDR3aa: CASSLTQGIQRRIGIAKNIQYF
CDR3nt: TGTGCCAGCAGCTTGACGCAGGGGATACAACGGCGGATCGGAATAGCCAAAAACATTCAGTACTTC

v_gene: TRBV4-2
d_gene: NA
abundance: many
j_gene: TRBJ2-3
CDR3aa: CASSQDWGLSGDTQYF
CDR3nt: TGTGCCAGCAGCCAAGATTGGGGGCTTAGCGGCGATACGCAGTATTTT

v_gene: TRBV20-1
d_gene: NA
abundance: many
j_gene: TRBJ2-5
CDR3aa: CSATGEETQYF
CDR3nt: TGCAGTGCTACAGGGGAAGAGACCCAGTACTTC

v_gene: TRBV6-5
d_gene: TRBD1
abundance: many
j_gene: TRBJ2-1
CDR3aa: CASSNPGTGLYNEQFF
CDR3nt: TGTGCCAGCAGCAATCCGGGGACAGGGCTCTACAATGAGCAGTTCTTC

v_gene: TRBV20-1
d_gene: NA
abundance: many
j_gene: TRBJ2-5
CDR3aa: CSAEEETQYF
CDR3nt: TGCAGTGCTGAAGAAGAGACCCAGTACTTC

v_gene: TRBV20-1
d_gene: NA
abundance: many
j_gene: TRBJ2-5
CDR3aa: CSARRGIIETQYF
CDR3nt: TGCAGTGCTAGACGGGGTATAATTGAGACCCAGTACTTC

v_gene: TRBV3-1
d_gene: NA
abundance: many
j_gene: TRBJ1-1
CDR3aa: CASSQDPANTEAFF
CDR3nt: TGTGCCAGCAGCCAAGACCCGGCGAACACTGAAGCTTTCTTT

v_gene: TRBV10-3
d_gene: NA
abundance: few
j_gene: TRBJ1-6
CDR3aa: CAISGGAGGSPLNF
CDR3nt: TGTGCCATCAGTGGCGGGGCGGGGGGCTCACCCCTCAACTTT

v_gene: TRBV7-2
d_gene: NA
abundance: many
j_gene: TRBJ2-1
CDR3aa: CASSLEGAKQFF
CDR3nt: TGTGCCAGCAGCTTAGAAGGGGCGAAGCAGTTCTTC

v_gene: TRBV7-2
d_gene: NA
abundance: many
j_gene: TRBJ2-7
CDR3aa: CASSSVGSMYEQYF
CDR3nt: TGTGCCAGCAGCTCTGTAGGAAGCATGTACGAGCAGTACTTC

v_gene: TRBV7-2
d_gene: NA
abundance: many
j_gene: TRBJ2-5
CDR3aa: CASSLGQIETQYF
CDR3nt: TGTGCCAGCAGCTTAGGACAGATAGAGACCCAGTACTTC

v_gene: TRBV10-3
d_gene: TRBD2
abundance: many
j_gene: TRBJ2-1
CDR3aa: CAIGGLAGGYEQFF
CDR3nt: TGTGCCATCGGTGGACTAGCGGGGGGCTATGAGCAGTTCTTC

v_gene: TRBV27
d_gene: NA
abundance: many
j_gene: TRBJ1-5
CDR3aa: CASSFSRNSNQPQHF
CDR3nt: TGTGCCAGCAGTTTTTCAAGGAATAGCAATCAGCCCCAGCATTTT

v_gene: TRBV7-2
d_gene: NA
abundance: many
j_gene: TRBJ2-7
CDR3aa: CASSLVVGVSEQYF
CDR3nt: TGTGCCAGCAGCTTAGTTGTCGGGGTGAGCGAGCAGTACTTC

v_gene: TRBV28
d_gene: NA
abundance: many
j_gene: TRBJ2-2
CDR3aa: CASSLRGRTGELFF
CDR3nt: TGTGCCAGCAGTTTGAGGGGGAGGACCGGGGAGCTGTTTTTT

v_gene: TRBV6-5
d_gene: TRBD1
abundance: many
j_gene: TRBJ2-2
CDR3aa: CASRPGQGTNLSPGELFF
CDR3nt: TGTGCCAGCAGGCCGGGACAGGGAACCAACTTAAGCCCAGGGGAGCTGTTTTTT

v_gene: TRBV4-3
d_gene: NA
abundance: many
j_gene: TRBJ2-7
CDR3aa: CASSQDLHYEQYF
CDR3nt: TGCGCCAGCAGCCAAGATTTGCATTACGAGCAGTACTTC

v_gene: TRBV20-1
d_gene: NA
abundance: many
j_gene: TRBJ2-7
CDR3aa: CSASSREYEQYF
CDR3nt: TGCAGTGCTAGTAGTCGGGAATACGAGCAGTACTTC

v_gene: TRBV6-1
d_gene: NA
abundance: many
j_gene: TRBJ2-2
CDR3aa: CASSGHGELFF
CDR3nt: TGTGCCAGCAGTGGGCACGGGGAGCTGTTTTTT

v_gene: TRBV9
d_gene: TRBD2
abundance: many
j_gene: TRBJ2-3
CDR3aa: CASSTGLAGDTQYF
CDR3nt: TGTGCCAGCAGCACGGGACTAGCGGGGGATACGCAGTATTTT

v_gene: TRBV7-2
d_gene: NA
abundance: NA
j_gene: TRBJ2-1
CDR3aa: CASSLAYGNEQFF
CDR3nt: TGTGCCAGCAGCTTAGCCTACGGTAATGAGCAGTTCTTC

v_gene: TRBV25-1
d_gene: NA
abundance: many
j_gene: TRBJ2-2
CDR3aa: CASSSRVYDTGELFF
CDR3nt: TGTGCCAGCAGTTCACGGGTTTACGACACCGGGGAGCTGTTTTTT

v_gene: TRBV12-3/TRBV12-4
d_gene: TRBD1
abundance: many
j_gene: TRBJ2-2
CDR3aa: CASSPGQGRSAGELFF
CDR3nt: TGTGCCAGCAGCCCGGGACAGGGGAGGTCGGCCGGGGAGCTGTTTTTT